Here is one TCR beta chain with its context. These data belong to a study of blood T cell repertoires in COVID-19. The overall study: The cDNA or gDNA used as material had been derived from T cells, B-cell-depleted T cells, or PBMCs.

This table comes from immunoSEQ multiplex PCR, and its TCRdb copy is limited to in-frame clones, with some not included. Among about 180,000 clones listed, roughly 85% were seen once. Germline V lookup: CDR1 SGHDT, CDR2 YYEEEE. This CDR3 is 15 amino acids long. V dropped 1 base and J dropped 2 bases, with 12 bases sitting between them. The sequenced sample was peripheral blood. This receptor was identified in a woman aged 80 or older with active or convalescent COVID-19. The chain recombines TRBV5-6 with TRBJ1-1, with D maybe TRBD1 (6 bases). The CDR3 is CASSLLPGVNTEAFF. The CDR3, as DNA: TGTGCCAGCAGCTTGCTGCCAGGGGTAAACACTGAAGCTTTCTTT.